These 5 T cell receptor beta chains came from one sample sequenced in a study of blood T cell repertoires in COVID-19. Profiled with immunoSEQ multiplex PCR; TCRdb holds only in-frame clones, not every one. The sample lists around 290,000 clones, approximately 91% occurring once. The sequenced sample was peripheral blood. These receptors all stem from a woman in her twenties or thirties with COVID-19, enrolled during active disease.

The chain links TRBV7-2 to TRBJ2-7; the D gene is possibly TRBD2 (6 bases). The CDR3 consists of 16 residues. V gave up 1 base and J gave up 3 bases, with 16 bases separating them. The germline V gene encodes CDR1 SGHTA and CDR2 FQGNSA. This CDR3 is CASSLGVTAGGYEQYF. The DNA of the CDR3 is TGTGCCAGCAGCTTAGGTGTGACAGCGGGTGGCTACGAGCAGTACTTC.

V and J are TRBV6-5 and TRBJ1-4; a possible D gene is TRBD1 (5 bases). V was pared by 2 bases and J by 12 bases, with 13 bases between. The CDR3 runs 13 residues. Germline V lookup: CDR1 MNHEY, CDR2 SVGAGI. CDR3 residues: CASSYRQSEELFF. The DNA for the CDR3 is TGTGCCAGCAGTTACAGACAGTCTGAGGAACTGTTTTTT.

The chain recombines TRBV15 with TRBJ1-3; D possibly corresponds to TRBD1 (6 bases). The germline V gene encodes CDR1 LNHNV and CDR2 YYDKDF (reference sequence). CDR3 size: 16 residues. The V end was cut by 0 bases, the J end by 3 bases, with 12 bases between. The CDR3 bases are TGTGCCACCAGCAGAGATCAACAGGGTTTTGGAAACACCATATATTTT. It yields the protein CATSRDQQGFGNTIYF.

This chain connects TRBV6-2 or TRBV6-3 to TRBJ1-2; 9 bases are a match to TRBD1. The V gene end was trimmed by 5 bases and the J gene end by 2 bases; junction bases not matched to a gene: 3. The CDR3 runs 14 residues. Germline CDR1 reads MNHEY; CDR2 reads SVGEGT. The DNA of the CDR3 is TGTGCCAGCAGTATCGGGACAGGGAACTATGGCTACACCTTC. Amino acids: CASSIGTGNYGYTF.

The chain links TRBV19 to TRBJ2-1; 8 bases match TRBD2. Trimming took 3 bases from V and 1 from J; bases not matched to a gene: 8. CDR3 length: 17 residues. Germline V gene sequence: CDR1 LNHDA, CDR2 SQIVND (reference sequence). The CDR3: CASSILREGRSYNEQFF. The CDR3 DNA follows: TGTGCCAGTAGTATTCTACGGGAGGGCCGTTCCTACAATGAGCAGTTCTTC.